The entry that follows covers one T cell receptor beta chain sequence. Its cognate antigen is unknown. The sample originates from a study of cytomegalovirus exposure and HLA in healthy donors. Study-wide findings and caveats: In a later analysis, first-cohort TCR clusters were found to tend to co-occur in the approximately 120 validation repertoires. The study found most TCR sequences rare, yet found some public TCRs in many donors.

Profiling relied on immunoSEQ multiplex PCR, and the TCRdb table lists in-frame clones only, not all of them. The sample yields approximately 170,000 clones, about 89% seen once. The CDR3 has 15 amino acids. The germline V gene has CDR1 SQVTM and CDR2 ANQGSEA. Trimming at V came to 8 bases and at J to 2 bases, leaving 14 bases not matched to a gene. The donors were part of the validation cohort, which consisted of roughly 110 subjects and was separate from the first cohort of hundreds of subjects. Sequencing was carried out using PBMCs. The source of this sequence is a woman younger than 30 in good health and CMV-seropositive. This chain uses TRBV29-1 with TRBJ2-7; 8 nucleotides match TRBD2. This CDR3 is CSPGGGIPSAYEQYF. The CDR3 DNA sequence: TGCAGCCCCGGGGGGGGAATTCCGTCAGCCTACGAGCAGTACTTC.